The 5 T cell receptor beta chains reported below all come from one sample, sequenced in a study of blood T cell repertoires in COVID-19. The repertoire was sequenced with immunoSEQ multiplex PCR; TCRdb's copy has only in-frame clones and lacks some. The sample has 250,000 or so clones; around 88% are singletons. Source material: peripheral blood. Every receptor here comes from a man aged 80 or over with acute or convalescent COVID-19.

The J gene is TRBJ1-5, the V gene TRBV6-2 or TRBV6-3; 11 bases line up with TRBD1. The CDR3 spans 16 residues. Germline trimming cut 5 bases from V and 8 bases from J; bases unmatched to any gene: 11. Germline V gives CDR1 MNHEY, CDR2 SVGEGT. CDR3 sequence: CASSDPGTGGSKPQHF. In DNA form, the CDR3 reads TGTGCCAGCAGTGACCCCGGGACAGGGGGTTCAAAGCCCCAGCATTTT.

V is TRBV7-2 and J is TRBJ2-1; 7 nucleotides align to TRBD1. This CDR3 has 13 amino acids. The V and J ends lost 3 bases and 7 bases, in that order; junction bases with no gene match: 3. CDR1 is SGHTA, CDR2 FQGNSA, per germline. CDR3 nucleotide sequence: TGTGCCAGCAGCTTGGGGACAGTAAATGAGCAGTTCTTC. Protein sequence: CASSLGTVNEQFF. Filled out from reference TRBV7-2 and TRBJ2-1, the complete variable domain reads GAGVSQSPSNKVTEKGKDVELRCDPISGHTALYWYRQSLGQGLEFLIYFQGNSAPDKSGLPSDRFSAERTGGSVSTLTIQRTQQEDSAVYLCASSLGTVNEQFFGPGTRLTVL.

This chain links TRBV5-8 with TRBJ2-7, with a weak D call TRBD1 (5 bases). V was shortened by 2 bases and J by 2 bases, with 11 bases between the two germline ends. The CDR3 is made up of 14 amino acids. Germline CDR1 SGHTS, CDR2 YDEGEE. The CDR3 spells CASSFGRATYEQYF. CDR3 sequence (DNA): TGTGCCAGCAGCTTTGGCAGGGCGACCTACGAGCAGTACTTC. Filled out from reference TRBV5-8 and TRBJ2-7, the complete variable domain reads EAGVTQSPTHLIKTRGQQATLRCSPISGHTSVYWYQQALGLGLQFLLWYDEGEERNRGNFPPRFSGRQFPNYSSELNVNALELEDSALYLCASSFGRATYEQYFGPGTRLTVT.

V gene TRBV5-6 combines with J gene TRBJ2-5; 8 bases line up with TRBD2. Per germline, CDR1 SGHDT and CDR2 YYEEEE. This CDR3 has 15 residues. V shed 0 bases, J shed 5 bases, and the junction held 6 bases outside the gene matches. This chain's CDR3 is CASSLETGGGETQYF. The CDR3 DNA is TGTGCCAGCAGCTTGGAGACGGGAGGGGGGGAGACCCAGTACTTC.

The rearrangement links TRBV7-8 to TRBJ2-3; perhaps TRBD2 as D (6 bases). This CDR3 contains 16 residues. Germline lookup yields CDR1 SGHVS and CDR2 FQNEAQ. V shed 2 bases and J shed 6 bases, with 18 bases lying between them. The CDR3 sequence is CASSLRDSSIRDTQYF. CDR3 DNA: TGTGCCAGCAGCTTAAGGGACTCGTCGATTCGTGATACGCAGTATTTT.